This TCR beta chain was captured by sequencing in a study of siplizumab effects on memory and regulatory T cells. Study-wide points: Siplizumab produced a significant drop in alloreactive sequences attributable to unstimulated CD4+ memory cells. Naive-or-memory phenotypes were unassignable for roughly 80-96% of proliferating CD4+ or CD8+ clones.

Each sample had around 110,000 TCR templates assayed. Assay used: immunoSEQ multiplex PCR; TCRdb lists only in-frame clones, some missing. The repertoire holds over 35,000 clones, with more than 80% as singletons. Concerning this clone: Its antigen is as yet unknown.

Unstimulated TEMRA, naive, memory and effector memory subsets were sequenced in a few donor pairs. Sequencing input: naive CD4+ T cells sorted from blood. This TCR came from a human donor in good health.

For the CDR3, the DNA is TGCGCCAGCAGGGACCAAGAGACCCAGTACTTC. Protein product: CASRDQETQYF. The V gene is TRBV5-1, the J gene TRBJ2-5; no reliable D call. V lost 5 bases and J 0 bases, leaving 2 bases between the germline ends. CDR1 is SGHRS, CDR2 YFSETQ, per germline. The CDR3 length is 11 residues.